This entry features one T cell receptor (beta chain) sequence. The antigen remains unidentified. These data belong to a study of cytomegalovirus exposure and HLA in healthy donors. Study-level results: The classifier reportedly diagnosed cytomegalovirus status with high sensitivity and specificity. A subsequent analysis found that TCR clusters from the first cohort also tended to co-occur in the approximately 110 validation repertoires, with around 94% of cluster scores above 0.

Among the 110 or so subjects of the validation cohort, separate from the roughly 700-subject first cohort, were the donors. Profiling relied on immunoSEQ multiplex PCR, and the TCRdb table lists in-frame clones only, not all of them. This table holds 100,000 to 150,000 clones, roughly 89% found once. This CDR3 region has 15 residues. The V end was cut by 11 bases, the J end by 4 bases, with 23 bases between. Germline lookup yields CDR1 ENHRY and CDR2 SYGVKD. This chain joins TRBV10-3 and TRBJ2-5, with D possibly matching TRBD1 (8 bases). The receptor was isolated from a woman between 18 and 29 years old in good health and CMV-seronegative. Sequencing was done on a sample of PBMCs. For the CDR3, the DNA is TGTGCCTCCGGGGCAACAGGGGGGGCCGGAGAGACCCAGTACTTC. This gives the protein CASGATGGAGETQYF.